This T cell receptor beta chain was recorded in a study of T cells in Graves' hyperthyroidism and ophthalmopathy. About the study: Upon initial diagnosis and before any treatment, peripheral blood was collected. Study-wide results and caveats: Most thyroid-expanded clonotypes above 0.001 were also found in blood.

Patients were excluded because of uncontrolled infection, other autoimmune disease, pregnancy or lactation. Thyroid ultrasound and orbital computed tomography, with clinical symptoms and serum thyroxine and TRAb, informed diagnoses. This clonotype was seen repeatedly, ten times or more. Its antigen is not known. Trimming left V 5 bases short and J 4 bases short, with 9 bases between. Germline lookup yields CDR1 SQVTM and CDR2 ANQGSEA. This CDR3 contains 11 residues. TCR beta CDR3 regions were amplified from RNA. When the TCR CDR3 underwent first-round RT-PCR, the HTBI primer set was used. TCRdb fed the multiplex PCR reads into MiXCR, producing one record per CDR3 protein. The repertoire consists of more than 500,000 distinct CDR3 sequences, with 15% to 20% occurring once and the leading ten covering 3.5% to 4%.

This TCR derives from a woman in her twenties or thirties with Graves' hyperthyroidism. V usage is TRBV29-1 and J usage is TRBJ2-7; tentatively, D is TRBD2 (6 bases). The sample taken for sequencing was blood. The CDR3 DNA reads as TGCAGCGTTCCGGGAGAGTACGAGCAGTACTTC. Translation gives CSVPGEYEQYF.